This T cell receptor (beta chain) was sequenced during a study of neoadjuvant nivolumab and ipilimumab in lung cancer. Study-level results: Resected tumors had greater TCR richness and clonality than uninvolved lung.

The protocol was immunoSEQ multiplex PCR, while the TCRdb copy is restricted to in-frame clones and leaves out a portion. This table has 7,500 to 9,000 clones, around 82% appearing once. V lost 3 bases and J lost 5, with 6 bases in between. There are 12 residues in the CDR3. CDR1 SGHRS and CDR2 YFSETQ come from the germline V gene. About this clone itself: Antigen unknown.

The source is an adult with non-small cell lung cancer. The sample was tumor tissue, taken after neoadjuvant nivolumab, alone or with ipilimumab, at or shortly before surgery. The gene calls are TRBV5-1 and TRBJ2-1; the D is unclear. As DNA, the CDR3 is TGCGCCAGCAGCTGGCAGGACAATGAGCAGTTCTTC. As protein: CASSWQDNEQFF.